The source of this T cell receptor (beta chain) is a study of blood T cells in healthy people across ages. With 0 bases removed from V and 8 bases from J, the gap between germline ends came to 16 bases. The CDR3 consists of 14 residues. Germline-derived CDR1 and CDR2 are DFQATT and SNEGSKA (reference sequence). Next came a second PCR, run for 7 to 11 cycles, which used a sample-barcoded 5' primer along with a J-beta primer mix. TCRdb re-called the 5' RACE reads through MiXCR, storing one row per CDR3 protein. This table has around 790,000 distinct CDR3 sequences, around 42% appearing once. This clonotype was recorded a few times.

The chain uses TRBV20-1 and TRBJ1-2, with D unresolved. This TCR was sampled from a man in his sixties in good health. Sequencing input: blood. Here the CDR3 reads CSARDRRGSEGYTF. CDR3 DNA sequence: TGCAGTGCTAGAGATCGTCGAGGTTCGGAGGGCTACACCTTC.